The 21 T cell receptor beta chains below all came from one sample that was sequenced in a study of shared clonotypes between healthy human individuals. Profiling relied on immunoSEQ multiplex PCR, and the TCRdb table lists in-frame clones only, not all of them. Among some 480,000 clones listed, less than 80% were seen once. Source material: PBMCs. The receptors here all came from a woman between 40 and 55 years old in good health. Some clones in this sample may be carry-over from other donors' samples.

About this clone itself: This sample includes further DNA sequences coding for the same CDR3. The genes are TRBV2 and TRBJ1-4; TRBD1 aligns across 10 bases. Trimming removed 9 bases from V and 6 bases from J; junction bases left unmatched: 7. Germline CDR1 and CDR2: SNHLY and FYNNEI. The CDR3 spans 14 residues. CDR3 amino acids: CASDRGLDHEKLFF. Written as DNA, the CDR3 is TGTGCCAGTGACAGGGGGCTCGATCATGAAAAACTGTTTTTT.

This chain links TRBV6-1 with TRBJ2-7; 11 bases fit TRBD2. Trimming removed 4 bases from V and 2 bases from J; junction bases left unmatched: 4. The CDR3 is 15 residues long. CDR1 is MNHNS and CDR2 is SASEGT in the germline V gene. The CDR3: CASSVGLAGTYEQYF. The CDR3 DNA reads TGTGCCAGCAGTGTCGGACTAGCGGGCACCTACGAGCAGTACTTC.

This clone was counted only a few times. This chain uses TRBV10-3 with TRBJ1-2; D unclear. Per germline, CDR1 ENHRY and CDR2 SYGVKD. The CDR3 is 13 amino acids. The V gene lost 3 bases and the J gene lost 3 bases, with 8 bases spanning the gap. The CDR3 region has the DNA TGTGCCATCAGTGATGGCAGCTACTATGGCTACACCTTC. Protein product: CAISDGSYYGYTF.

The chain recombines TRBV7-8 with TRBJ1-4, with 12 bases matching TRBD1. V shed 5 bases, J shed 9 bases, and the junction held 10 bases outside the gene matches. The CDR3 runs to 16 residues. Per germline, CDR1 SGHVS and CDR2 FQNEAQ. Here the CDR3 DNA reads TGTGCCAGCAGCCAGTCGGGACAGGGGGCTATTAAAAAACTGTTTTTT. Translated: CASSQSGQGAIKKLFF.

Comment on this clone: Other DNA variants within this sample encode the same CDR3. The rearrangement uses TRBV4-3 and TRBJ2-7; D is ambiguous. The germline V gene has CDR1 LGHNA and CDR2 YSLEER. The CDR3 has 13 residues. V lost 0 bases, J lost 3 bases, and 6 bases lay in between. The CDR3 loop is CASSQDLRYEQYF. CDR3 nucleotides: TGCGCCAGCAGCCAAGATTTGCGCTACGAGCAGTACTTC.

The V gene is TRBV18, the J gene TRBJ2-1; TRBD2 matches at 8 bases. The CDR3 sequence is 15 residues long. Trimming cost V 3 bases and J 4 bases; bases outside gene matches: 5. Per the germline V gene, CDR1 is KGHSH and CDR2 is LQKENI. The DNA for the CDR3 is TGTGCCAGCTCACCCCTAGCGGGCGAATACAATGAGCAGTTCTTC. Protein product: CASSPLAGEYNEQFF. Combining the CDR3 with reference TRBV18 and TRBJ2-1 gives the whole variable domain NAGVMQNPRHLVRRRGQEARLRCSPMKGHSHVYWYRQLPEEGLKFMVYLQKENIIDESGMPKERFSAEFPKEGPSILRIQQVVRGDSAAYFCASSPLAGEYNEQFFGPGTRLTVL.

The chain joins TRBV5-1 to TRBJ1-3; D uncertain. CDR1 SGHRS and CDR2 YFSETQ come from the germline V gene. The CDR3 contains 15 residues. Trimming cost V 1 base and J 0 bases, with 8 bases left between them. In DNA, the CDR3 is TGCGCCAGCAGCTTGAGTCCCTTCTCTGGAAACACCATATATTTT. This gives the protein CASSLSPFSGNTIYF.

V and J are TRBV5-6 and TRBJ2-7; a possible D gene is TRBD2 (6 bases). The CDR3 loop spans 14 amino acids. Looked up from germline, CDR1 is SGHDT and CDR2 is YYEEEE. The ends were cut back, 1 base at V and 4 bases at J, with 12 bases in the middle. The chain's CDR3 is CASSLSGGRYEQYF. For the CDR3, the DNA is TGTGCCAGCAGCTTGAGTGGTGGGAGGTACGAGCAGTACTTC.

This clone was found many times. DNA of the CDR3: TGCGCCAGCAGCCAACTGGGACTAGCGGGAGGTCTAGTTGGCACAGATACGCAGTATTTT. It encodes CASSQLGLAGGLVGTDTQYF. The rearrangement joins TRBV4-1 to TRBJ2-3, with TRBD2 identical over 15 bases. CDR1 MGHRA and CDR2 YSYEKL come from the germline V gene. This CDR3 is 20 amino acids long. V lost 2 bases and J lost 1; bases outside the gene matches: 10.

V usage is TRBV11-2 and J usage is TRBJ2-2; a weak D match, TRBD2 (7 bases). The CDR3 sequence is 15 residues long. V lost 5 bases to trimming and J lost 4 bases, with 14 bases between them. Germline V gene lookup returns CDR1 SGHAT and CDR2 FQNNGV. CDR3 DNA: TGTGCCAGCAGCCCGAGCGGGACACTCACCGGGGAGCTGTTTTTT. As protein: CASSPSGTLTGELFF.

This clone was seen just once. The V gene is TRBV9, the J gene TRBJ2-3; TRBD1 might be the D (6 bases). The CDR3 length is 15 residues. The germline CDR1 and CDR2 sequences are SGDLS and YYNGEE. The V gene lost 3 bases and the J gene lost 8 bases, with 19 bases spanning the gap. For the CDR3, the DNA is TGTGCCAGCAGCGGTGGGGACAAGGGGTGGGGTACGCAGTATTTT. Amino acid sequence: CASSGGDKGWGTQYF. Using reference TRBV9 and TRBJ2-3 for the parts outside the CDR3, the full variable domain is DSGVTQTPKHLITATGQRVTLRCSPRSGDLSVYWYQQSLDQGLQFLIQYYNGEERAKGNILERFSAQQFPDLHSELNLSSLELGDSALYFCASSGGDKGWGTQYFGPGTRLTVL.

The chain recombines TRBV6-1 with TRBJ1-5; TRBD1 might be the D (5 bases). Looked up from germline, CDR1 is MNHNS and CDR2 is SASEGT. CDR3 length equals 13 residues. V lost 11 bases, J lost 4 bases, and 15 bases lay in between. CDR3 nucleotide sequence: TGTGCCGGGACGGACGGCAAGAATCAGCCCCAGCATTTT. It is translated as CAGTDGKNQPQHF.

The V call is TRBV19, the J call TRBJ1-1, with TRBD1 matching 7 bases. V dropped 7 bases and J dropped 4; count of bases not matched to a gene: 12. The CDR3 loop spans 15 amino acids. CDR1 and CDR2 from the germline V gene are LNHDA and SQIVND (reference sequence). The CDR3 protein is CASTTTGIAVTEAFF. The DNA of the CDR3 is TGTGCCAGTACCACGACAGGGATTGCAGTCACTGAAGCTTTCTTT.

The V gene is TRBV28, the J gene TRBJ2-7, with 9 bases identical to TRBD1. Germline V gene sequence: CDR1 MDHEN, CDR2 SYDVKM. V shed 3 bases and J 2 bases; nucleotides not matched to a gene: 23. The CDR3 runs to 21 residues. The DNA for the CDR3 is TGTGCCAGCAGTTTGGCGACTTTGATAGGACAGGGGACTCAAGCTACCTACGAGCAGTACTTC. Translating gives CASSLATLIGQGTQATYEQYF.

CDR3 DNA: TGTGCCAGCAGCTTAGTGTCGGCAGGGCCCTATGAAAAACTGTTTTTT. It yields the protein CASSLVSAGPYEKLFF. The genes are TRBV7-9 and TRBJ1-4; weak D call: TRBD1 (5 bases). The ends were cut back, 1 base at V and 6 bases at J, with 15 bases in the middle. Germline V gives CDR1 SEHNR, CDR2 FQNEAQ (reference sequence). The CDR3 runs to 16 residues.

CDR3 nucleotides: TGTGCCAGCAGCTTAGTGGGGGACGAGCAGTACTTC. As protein: CASSLVGDEQYF. This chain links TRBV11-2 with TRBJ2-7, with D possibly being TRBD1 or TRBD2 (5 bases each). Germline values: CDR1 SGHAT, CDR2 FQNNGV. The V and J ends lost 1 base and 5 bases respectively, with 6 bases between them. The CDR3 contains 12 residues.

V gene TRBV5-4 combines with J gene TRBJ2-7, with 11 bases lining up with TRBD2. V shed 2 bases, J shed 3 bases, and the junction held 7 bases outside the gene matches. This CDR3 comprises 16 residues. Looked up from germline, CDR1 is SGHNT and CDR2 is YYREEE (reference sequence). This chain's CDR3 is CASSFAGLAAHYEQYF. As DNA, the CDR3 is TGTGCCAGCAGCTTCGCGGGACTAGCGGCCCACTACGAGCAGTACTTC. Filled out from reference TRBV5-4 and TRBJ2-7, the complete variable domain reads ETGVTQSPTHLIKTRGQQVTLRCSSQSGHNTVSWYQQALGQGPQFIFQYYREEENGRGNFPPRFSGLQFPNYSSELNVNALELDDSALYLCASSFAGLAAHYEQYFGPGTRLTVT.

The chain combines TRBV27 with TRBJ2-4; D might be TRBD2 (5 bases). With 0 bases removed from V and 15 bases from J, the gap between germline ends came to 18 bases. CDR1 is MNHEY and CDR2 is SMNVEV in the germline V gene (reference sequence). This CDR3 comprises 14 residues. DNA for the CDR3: TGTGCCAGCAGTTTATCTATCGAGGAGGCACCTCGGTACTTC. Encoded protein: CASSLSIEEAPRYF.

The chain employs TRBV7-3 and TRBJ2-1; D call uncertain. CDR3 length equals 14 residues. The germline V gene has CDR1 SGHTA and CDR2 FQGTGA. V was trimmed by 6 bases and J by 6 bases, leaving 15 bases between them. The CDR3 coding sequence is TGTGCCAGCAGTCCTGGGCAGTCGTCCAATGAGCAGTTCTTC. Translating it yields CASSPGQSSNEQFF.

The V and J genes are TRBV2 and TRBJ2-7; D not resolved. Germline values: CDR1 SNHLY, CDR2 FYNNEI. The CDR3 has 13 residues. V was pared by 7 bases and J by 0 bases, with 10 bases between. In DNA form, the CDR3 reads TGTGCCAGCAAGAAGACGAGCTCCTACGAGCAGTACTTC. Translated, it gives CASKKTSSYEQYF.

CDR3 sequence: CASSLPSSTDTQYF. The CDR3 coding sequence is TGCGCCAGCAGCCTACCTAGTTCCACAGATACGCAGTATTTT. The chain carries TRBV5-1 and TRBJ2-3; D is uncertain. Germline CDR1 reads SGHRS; CDR2 reads YFSETQ. CDR3 length equals 14 residues. The germline V and J ends were trimmed by 4 bases and 2 bases, with 11 bases remaining between them.